The next 4 T cell receptor beta chains were all read from a single sample in a study of early T cells in non-severe SARS-CoV-2 infection. TCRdb itself ran the 5' RACE reads through MiXCR, one entry per CDR3 protein. The data show 20,000 to 30,000 distinct CDR3 sequences, roughly 4.9% seen once. Sequencing was carried out using whole blood. The receptor set was obtained from an adult who was a healthcare worker with PCR-confirmed SARS-CoV-2 infection or an uninfected control (not recorded which).

This clonotype has a handful of counts. V usage is TRBV6-4 and J usage is TRBJ1-1; TRBD1 is a possible D gene (6 bases). The V end lost 10 bases, the J end lost 1 base, and 13 bases lay between the germline ends. The CDR3 runs to 13 residues. Germline assignment: CDR1 MRHNA and CDR2 SNTAGT. The CDR3 coding sequence is TGTGCCATAGACAGGATGGAGAACACTGAAGCTTTCTTT. It encodes CAIDRMENTEAFF.

In its sample, this clonotype was seen many times. The CDR3 DNA sequence: TGTGCCAGCAGCTTGGGACAGGTTAATGAAAAACTGTTTTTT. Protein: CASSLGQVNEKLFF. V and J are TRBV7-9 and TRBJ1-4; 8 positions agree with TRBD1. V lost 3 bases to trimming and J lost 4 bases; unmatched junction nucleotides: 1. This CDR3 has 14 amino acids. Germline V lookup: CDR1 SEHNR, CDR2 FQNEAQ (reference sequence).

This clonotype came up many times. The chain carries TRBV29-1 and TRBJ2-7; 7 bases are shared with TRBD1. The CDR3 is 15 residues long. V gave up 3 bases and J gave up 2 bases; unmatched junction bases: 10. The germline CDR1 and CDR2 sequences are SQVTM and ANQGSEA. CDR3 nucleotides: TGCAGCGTTGAGTTAACAGGGGAGTTTGCCTACGAGCAGTACTTC. Translated, it gives CSVELTGEFAYEQYF.

This clonotype was found many times. CDR3: CASSVPTGRGTGELFF. Written as DNA, the CDR3 is TGTGCCAGCAGTGTCCCGACAGGGCGAGGGACCGGGGAGCTGTTTTTT. V gene TRBV2 combines with J gene TRBJ2-2; 7 bases are shared with TRBD1. Germline V gives CDR1 SNHLY, CDR2 FYNNEI. The CDR3 is made up of 16 amino acids. V was pared by 4 bases and J by 5 bases, with 10 bases of the junction left unmatched.